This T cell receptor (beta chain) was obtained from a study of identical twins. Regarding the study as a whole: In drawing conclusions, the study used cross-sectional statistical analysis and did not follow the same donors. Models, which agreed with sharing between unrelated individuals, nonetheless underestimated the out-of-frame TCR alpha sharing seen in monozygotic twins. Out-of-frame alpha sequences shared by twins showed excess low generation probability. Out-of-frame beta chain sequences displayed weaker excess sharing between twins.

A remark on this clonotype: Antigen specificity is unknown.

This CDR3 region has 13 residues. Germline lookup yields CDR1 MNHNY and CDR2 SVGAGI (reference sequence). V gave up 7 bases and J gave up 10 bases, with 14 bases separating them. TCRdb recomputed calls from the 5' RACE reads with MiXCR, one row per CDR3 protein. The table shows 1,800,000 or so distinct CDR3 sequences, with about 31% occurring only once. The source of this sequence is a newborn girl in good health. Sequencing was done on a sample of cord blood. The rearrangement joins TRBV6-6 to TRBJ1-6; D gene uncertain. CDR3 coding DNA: TGTGCCAGCAACACATGGGAAGGATCACCCCTCCACTTT. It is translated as CASNTWEGSPLHF.